The T cell receptor (beta chain) under discussion was sequenced for a study of CXCR3-negative and CXCR3-positive naive CD8 T cells. 5' RACE that incorporated UMI labels was used to prepare the TRB cDNA libraries. TCRdb reprocessed the 5' RACE reads, with one entry per CDR3 protein and no DNA. The sample shows fewer than 55,000 distinct CDR3 sequences, and approximately 1.5% sits with its ten largest clones. What was sequenced was naive CXCR3- CD8+ T cells from blood. Subset noted: CD45RO-CCR7+CD27+CD95- naive CD8+ T cells lacking CXCR3 (TNR3-). The clonotype originates from a human donor in good health. Some clones in this sample may be carry-over from other donors' samples.

CDR3 protein: CASSQGGAQDYGQYF. The chain employs TRBV3-1 and TRBJ2-7; there is no DNA to check the TCRdb D call of TRBD1. The germline V gene has CDR1 LGHDT and CDR2 YNNKEL (reference sequence). CDR3 size: 15 residues.